Following are 4 T cell receptor beta chains from one sample sequenced in a study of T cells expressing NK-cell markers (dated by TCRdb to about 2020). Libraries were made using 5' RACE. Instrument on record: Illumina HiSeq 2000. TCRdb reprocessed the reads; each CDR3 protein sequence makes one entry, and DNA is unavailable. The sample table gives about 32,000 distinct CDR3 sequences. Around 60% of the sample comes from the top ten. The material sequenced was blood T cells: a sorted CD56 or NKG2C T cell subset, CD4+ or CD8+ T cells, or bulk PBMC T cells (not recorded which). The receptors originated from a woman between 18 and 70 years old in good health.

The rearrangement uses TRBV4-2 and TRBJ2-1. Germline CDR1 and CDR2: LGHNA and YNFKEQ. This CDR3 is built from 13 residues. CDR3 sequence reads: CASSQDKYNEQFF.

The chain joins TRBV30 to TRBJ1-3; TCRdb designates TRBD1, a call that cannot be tested without DNA. CDR1 GTSNPN and CDR2 SVGIG come from the germline V gene (reference sequence). The CDR3 runs to 18 residues. This chain's CDR3 is CAWSPRYRESRSGNTIYF.

The chain recombines TRBV12-3 or TRBV12-4 with TRBJ1-5; TCRdb reports TRBD1, a call that lacks DNA to check it against. There are 15 residues in the CDR3. The CDR3 is CASSLALTGVQPQHF.

The chain is built from TRBV7-2 and TRBJ2-3; TCRdb lists TRBD2, though no DNA is available to test this call. This CDR3 spans 14 amino acids. Per the germline V gene, CDR1 is SGHTA and CDR2 is FQGNSA. This CDR3 is CASSFRRVADTQYF.